Each of the 20 T cell receptor beta chains below was sequenced from the same sample in a study of STAT5B mutations in CD4+ large granular lymphocyte leukemia. TCRdb's copy holds only in-frame clones and misses some; the assay was immunoSEQ multiplex PCR. The sample records fewer than 25,000 clones, roughly 82% being singletons. The sample comprised CD4+ T cells from blood buffy coats. The source of these receptors is a human donor in good health.

The chain employs TRBV19 and TRBJ2-7; either TRBD1 or TRBD2 may supply D (5 bases each). Trimming took off 6 bases at V and 0 bases at J, with 18 bases between the two ends. CDR3 size: 16 residues. Germline CDR1 and CDR2: LNHDA and SQIVND (reference sequence). This CDR3 is CASRVSLVGDSYEQYF. The CDR3 bases are TGTGCCAGTAGAGTCTCCCTGGTGGGGGACTCCTACGAGCAGTACTTC.

CDR3 residues: CASSQLLAGGLHEQYF. The CDR3 coding sequence is TGCGCCAGCAGCCAGTTGCTAGCGGGAGGGCTCCACGAGCAGTACTTC. This sequence joins TRBV4-1 and TRBJ2-7; TRBD2 aligns across 12 bases. The CDR3 contains 16 residues. The germline CDR1 and CDR2 sequences are MGHRA and YSYEKL. V gave up 3 bases and J gave up 5 bases; unmatched junction bases: 8.

The CDR3 DNA sequence: TGCAGCGGGTACGGGACTTATTCACCCCTCCACTTT. The encoded protein is CSGYGTYSPLHF. The genes are TRBV29-1 and TRBJ1-6, with D possibly TRBD1 on 5 matching bases. The germline V gene has CDR1 SQVTM and CDR2 ANQGSEA. The CDR3 covers 12 residues. Trimming removed 7 bases from V and 8 bases from J, with 12 bases in between.

V is TRBV28 and J is TRBJ2-7, with D possibly TRBD2 on 5 matching bases. CDR3 length: 15 residues. Germline CDR1 reads MDHEN; CDR2 reads SYDVKM. V dropped 2 bases and J dropped 3 bases, with 14 bases sitting between them. The CDR3 sequence: CASSLPRADYYEQYF. The CDR3 nucleotides read TGTGCCAGCAGTTTACCGAGGGCAGATTACTACGAGCAGTACTTC.

The chain employs TRBV28 and TRBJ2-4, with D maybe TRBD2 (7 bases). The CDR3 has 14 residues. Germline assignment: CDR1 MDHEN and CDR2 SYDVKM. CDR3 sequence: CASEGGGAKNIQYF. The DNA of the CDR3 is TGTGCGTCAGAGGGGGGGGGTGCCAAAAACATTCAGTACTTC.

This clone was recorded only once. The chain uses TRBV30 and TRBJ2-1; D possibly corresponds to TRBD1 (6 bases). Germline loops: CDR1 GTSNPN, CDR2 SVGIG (reference sequence). This CDR3 spans 12 amino acids. Trimming took 2 bases from V and 15 from J, leaving 17 bases between them. The CDR3 sequence: CAWSPQQGSLFF. In DNA, the CDR3 is TGTGCCTGGAGTCCGCAACAGGGTAGTCTGTTCTTC.

The chain carries TRBV29-1 and TRBJ2-5; D might be TRBD1 or TRBD2, each matching 5 bases. The CDR3 extends over 13 amino acids. CDR1 is SQVTM, CDR2 ANQGSEA, per germline. Between the trimmed V and J ends, which lost 4 bases and 5 bases, there was a span of 14 bases. The DNA of the CDR3 is TGCAGCGTTGGGTGGCAGGGAGACGAGACCCAGTACTTC. This gives the protein CSVGWQGDETQYF. The variable domain in full, with the rest retrieved from reference TRBV29-1 and TRBJ2-5, is SAVISQKPSRDICQRGTSLTIQCQVDSQVTMMFWYRQQPGQSLTLIATANQGSEATYESGFVIDKFPISRPNLTFSTLTVSNMSPEDSSIYLCSVGWQGDETQYFGPGTRLLVL.

The chain recombines TRBV5-1 with TRBJ2-3, with TRBD2 matching over 10 bases. Germline V CDR1 and CDR2: SGHRS, YFSETQ. After removal of 4 bases from V and 6 bases from J, the junction contained 11 bases not matched to a gene. The CDR3 runs 16 residues. The CDR3 nucleotides are TGCGCCAGCAGCCTCGGGACTAGCGCTGGAGTGGATACGCAGTATTTT. It encodes CASSLGTSAGVDTQYF.

This chain joins TRBV13 and TRBJ1-6; D is perhaps TRBD1 (5 bases). Germline CDR1 and CDR2: PRHDT and FYEKMQ (reference sequence). This CDR3 region has 18 residues. Trimming left V 0 bases short and J 4 bases short, with 16 bases between. The CDR3 region has the DNA TGTGCCAGCAGCTTAGGTTCGTTGACAGTCAATTATAATTCACCCCTCCACTTT. This translates into CASSLGSLTVNYNSPLHF.

The chain has TRBV27 and TRBJ2-1; 8 nucleotides agree with TRBD2. This CDR3 contains 16 residues. V trimming: 1 base; J trimming: 3 bases; junction bases outside the gene matches: 5. Germline V gene data show CDR1 as MNHEY and CDR2 as SMNVEV (reference sequence). CDR3 bases: TGTGCCAGCAGTTTATATTTGCGGGGGGACTACAATGAGCAGTTCTTC. Protein: CASSLYLRGDYNEQFF.

The genes are TRBV4-1 and TRBJ2-6; D not certain. Trimming cost V 0 bases and J 0 bases, with 18 bases left between them. This CDR3 comprises 20 residues. Germline assignment: CDR1 MGHRA and CDR2 YSYEKL. The CDR3 DNA sequence: TGCGCCAGCAGCCAAGATAGAGGCAGAATTAGGTCCTCTGGGGCCAACGTCCTGACTTTC. Translating it yields CASSQDRGRIRSSGANVLTF.

This rearrangement joins TRBV20-1 to TRBJ2-7; the D call may be TRBD1 or TRBD2 (5 bases each). The CDR3 contains 11 residues. The germline gives CDR1 DFQATT, CDR2 SNEGSKA (reference sequence). With 5 bases removed from V and 3 bases from J, the gap between germline ends came to 8 bases. In nucleotides, the CDR3 is TGCAGTGCTGGGACCAACTACGAGCAGTACTTC. It codes for CSAGTNYEQYF.

The chain joins TRBV5-4 to TRBJ2-1; weak D call: TRBD2 (6 bases). This CDR3 spans 15 amino acids. V lost 4 bases to trimming and J lost 2 bases, with 13 bases between them. Germline V gene sequence: CDR1 SGHNT, CDR2 YYREEE (reference sequence). The CDR3 bases are TGTGCCAGCAGCAGGGTGGGGACTGCCTACAATGAGCAGTTCTTC. It specifies CASSRVGTAYNEQFF.

The genes are TRBV5-8 and TRBJ2-1; TRBD1 aligns across 10 bases. Per the germline V gene, CDR1 is SGHTS and CDR2 is YDEGEE. The CDR3 has 16 amino acids. V was pared by 6 bases and J by 4 bases, with 10 bases of the junction left unmatched. The CDR3 region has the DNA TGTGCCAGCATTTTTTATCGGACAGGGGGATACAATGAGCAGTTCTTC. It specifies CASIFYRTGGYNEQFF.

The chain carries TRBV5-1 and TRBJ2-5; possible D gene TRBD1, 6 bases. The V and J ends lost 2 bases and 5 bases respectively, with 19 bases between them. The CDR3 runs to 16 residues. Germline CDR1 SGHRS, CDR2 YFSETQ. In DNA form, the CDR3 reads TGCGCCAGCAGCTTTGGAACTTCACAGGGAAGGGAGACCCAGTACTTC. Its protein is CASSFGTSQGRETQYF.

This clone has a handful of counts. V is TRBV2 and J is TRBJ2-7; perhaps TRBD1 as D (6 bases). Germline CDR1 SNHLY, CDR2 FYNNEI. The ends were cut back, 4 bases at V and 6 bases at J, with 13 bases in the middle. The CDR3 extends over 13 amino acids. The CDR3 bases are TGTGCCAGCAGTGGACAGGTTCGGACCGAGCAGTACTTC. Amino acid sequence: CASSGQVRTEQYF.

CDR3 nucleotide sequence: TGCGCCAGCAGCGGACAGGGCGCAACTAATGAAAAACTGTTTTTT. It specifies CASSGQGATNEKLFF. This chain joins TRBV5-1 and TRBJ1-4; 8 bases map to TRBD1. The CDR3 is 15 residues long. The J segment lost 0 bases and the V segment lost 4 bases, leaving 2 bases of the junction unmatched. From germline, CDR1 is SGHRS and CDR2 YFSETQ.

The J gene is TRBJ2-3, the V gene TRBV7-2, with 7 bases matching TRBD1. This CDR3 has 19 amino acids. J was trimmed by 1 base and V by 2 bases; bases with no gene match: 15. Germline CDR1 is SGHTA and CDR2 is FQGNSA. CDR3 DNA sequence: TGTGCCAGCAGCTTATTCCCCCCCTATGAAGGGGGCCGCACAGATACGCAGTATTTT. It codes for CASSLFPPYEGGRTDTQYF.

The chain joins TRBV11-2 to TRBJ2-2, with TRBD1 matching over 8 bases. The CDR3 totals 17 residues. V shed 6 bases and J 8 bases; nucleotides not matched to a gene: 17. The germline V gene has CDR1 SGHAT and CDR2 FQNNGV. The CDR3 nucleotides read TGTGCCAGCAGGCCCACAGGGGGTAGGGGAGGTTTTGGGGAGCTGTTTTTT. This codes for CASRPTGGRGGFGELFF.

This chain joins TRBV2 and TRBJ2-5, with 9 bases matching TRBD2. The end of the DNA aligns better with TRBJ2-7, so the J call may be wrong. This CDR3 region has 15 residues. Germline V gene data show CDR1 as SNHLY and CDR2 as FYNNEI. CDR3 in DNA: TGTGCCAGCAGCCCAAGCGGGGGGAGCTCCTACGAGCAGTACTTC. It is translated as CASSPSGGSSYEQYF.